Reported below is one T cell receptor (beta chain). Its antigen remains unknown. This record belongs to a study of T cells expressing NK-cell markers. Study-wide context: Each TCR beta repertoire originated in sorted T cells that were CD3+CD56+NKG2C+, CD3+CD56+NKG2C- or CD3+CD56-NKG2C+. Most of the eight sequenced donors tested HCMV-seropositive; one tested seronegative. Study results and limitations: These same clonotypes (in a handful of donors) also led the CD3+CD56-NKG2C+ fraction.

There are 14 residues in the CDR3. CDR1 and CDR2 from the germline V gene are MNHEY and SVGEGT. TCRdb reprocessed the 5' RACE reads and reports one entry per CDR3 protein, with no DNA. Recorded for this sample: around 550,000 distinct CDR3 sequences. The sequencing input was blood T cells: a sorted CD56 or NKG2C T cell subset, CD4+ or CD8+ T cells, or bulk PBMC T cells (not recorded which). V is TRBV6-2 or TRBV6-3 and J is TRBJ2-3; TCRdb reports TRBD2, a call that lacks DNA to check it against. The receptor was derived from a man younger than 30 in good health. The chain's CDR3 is CASSGAGNTDTQYF.